This TCR beta chain was sequenced in a study of T cells in localized non-small cell lung cancer. The V gene end was trimmed by 5 bases and the J gene end by 5 bases; junction bases not matched to a gene: 5. Germline-derived CDR1 and CDR2 are SGHRS and YFSETQ. The CDR3 sequence is 14 residues long. The data were produced by immunoSEQ multiplex PCR, yet TCRdb's version contains in-frame clones alone and is incomplete. The sample lists about 70,000 clones, 70% to 90% seen once, with around a fifth in the top ten. In the case of this clone: The antigen remains undetermined.

The study, taken as a whole, reports: Uninvolved nearby lung showed the greatest T cell clonality, exceeding that found in tumor. Sequence data derive from only one tumor region, so heterogeneity remains possible.

The material sequenced was peripheral blood, taken before any cancer treatment. V is TRBV5-1 and J is TRBJ2-5, with 11 bases lining up with TRBD1. The receptor's source is a male donor aged 60 or older with stage III squamous cell lung carcinoma. The CDR3 region has the DNA TGCGCCAGCAGACCGGACAGGGGGCGGGAGACCCAGTACTTC. Translating it yields CASRPDRGRETQYF.